This entry is about one T cell receptor beta chain. V was clipped by 0 bases and J by 6 bases; unmatched bases: 3. Germline loops: CDR1 MNHNY, CDR2 SVGAGI (reference sequence). The CDR3 extends over 14 amino acids. The entry originates in a study of blood T cell repertoires in COVID-19. On the study more broadly: PBMCs, B-cell-depleted T cells, or T cells provided the cDNA or gDNA that made up the material.

Only in-frame clones appear in the TCRdb table, and some are missing; sequencing was by immunoSEQ multiplex PCR. The sample yields approximately 68,000 clones, roughly nine tenths seen once. The chain uses TRBV6-6 and TRBJ2-7, with 9 bases aligning to TRBD1. This clonotype originated in a man aged 50 to 59 with active COVID-19. The sequenced sample consisted of peripheral blood. Here the CDR3 DNA reads TGTGCCAGCAGTTACTCAACAGGGGGCGGCGAGCAGTACTTC. Translated, it gives CASSYSTGGGEQYF.